This section outlines one T cell receptor beta chain sequence together with its context. Selected positively for CCR7 and CD45RO-negative, naive CD8 cells excluded terminally differentiated effector memory CD45RA+ cells. This CDR3 has 14 amino acids. Germline lookup yields CDR1 SGHAT and CDR2 FQDESV (reference sequence). This sample is part of a study of shared clonotypes between healthy human individuals. Method: immunoSEQ multiplex PCR; TCRdb's copy keeps in-frame clones and lacks some. The sample records approximately 590,000 clones, about 95% being singletons. Sequencing input: naive CD8+ T cells sorted from blood. The rearrangement links TRBV11-1 to TRBJ2-5, with D perhaps TRBD2 (6 bases). The DNA end is a closer match to TRBJ2-7, so the J assignment may be wrong. This receptor was identified in a woman between 25 and 40 years old in good health. CDR3 bases: TGTGCCAGCAGTCACGGGCGGGGAGCCTACGAGCAGTACTTC. Its protein product is CASSHGRGAYEQYF.